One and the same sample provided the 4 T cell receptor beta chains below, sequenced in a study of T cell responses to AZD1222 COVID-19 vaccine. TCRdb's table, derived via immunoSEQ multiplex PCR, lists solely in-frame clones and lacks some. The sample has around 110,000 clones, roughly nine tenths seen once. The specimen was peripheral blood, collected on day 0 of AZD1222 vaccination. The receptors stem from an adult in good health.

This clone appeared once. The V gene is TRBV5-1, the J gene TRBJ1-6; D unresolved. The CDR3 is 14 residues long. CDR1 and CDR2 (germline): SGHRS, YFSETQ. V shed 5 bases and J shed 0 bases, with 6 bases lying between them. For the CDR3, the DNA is TGCGCCAGCAGGGAGGGCTCCTATAATTCACCCCTCCACTTT. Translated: CASREGSYNSPLHF.

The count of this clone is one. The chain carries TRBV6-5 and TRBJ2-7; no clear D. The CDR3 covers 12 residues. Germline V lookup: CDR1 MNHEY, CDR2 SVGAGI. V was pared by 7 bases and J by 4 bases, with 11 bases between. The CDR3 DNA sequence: TGTGCCAGCAATACGCCCTGGTACGAGCAGTACTTC. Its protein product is CASNTPWYEQYF.

CDR3: CASSPDRGSYNEQFF. The CDR3 coding sequence is TGTGCCAGCAGCCCCGACCGGGGCTCCTACAATGAGCAGTTCTTC. This chain joins TRBV2 and TRBJ2-1; TRBD2 might be the D (5 bases). Trimming shortened V by 6 bases and J by 0 bases, and 12 bases separated the two germline ends. The CDR3 length is 15 residues. CDR1 and CDR2 from the germline V gene are SNHLY and FYNNEI.

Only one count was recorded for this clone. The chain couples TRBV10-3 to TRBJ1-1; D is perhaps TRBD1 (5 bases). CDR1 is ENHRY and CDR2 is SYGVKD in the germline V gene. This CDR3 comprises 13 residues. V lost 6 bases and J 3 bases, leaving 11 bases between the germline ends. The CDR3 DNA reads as TGTGCCATCAGGGGGGTCCCTGACACTGAAGCTTTCTTT. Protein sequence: CAIRGVPDTEAFF.